These T cell receptor beta chains were read from a single sample in a study of chemoradiotherapy in HPV16-positive cancers. Sequenced by immunoSEQ multiplex PCR; TCRdb stores in-frame clones only, minus some. This sample has about 7,000 clones, with over 60% found just once. The sample was acquired from a patient who underwent chemoradiotherapy. These receptors came from a human donor with HPV-associated anogenital cancer. The CDR3 runs from the conserved cysteine through the conserved F or W. The order of the fields is J gene, V gene, clone size, D gene, CDR3 length, CDR3 DNA, CDR3 protein. A D gene is named only where the DNA matches it firmly. A row's size may be missing; if present it is once, few, many or a size class.

J gene: TRBJ1-6
V gene: TRBV10-2
clone size: -
D gene: -
CDR3 length: 13
CDR3 DNA: TGCGCCAGCAGACAGGGAAATAATTCACCCCTCCACTTT
CDR3 protein: CASRQGNNSPLHF

J gene: TRBJ1-1
V gene: TRBV19
clone size: -
D gene: -
CDR3 length: 14
CDR3 DNA: TGTGCCAGTAGTATTTGGGCGTTGAACACTGAAGCTTTCTTT
CDR3 protein: CASSIWALNTEAFF

J gene: TRBJ2-7
V gene: TRBV5-1
clone size: few
D gene: TRBD1
CDR3 length: 13
CDR3 DNA: TGCGCCAGCAACCTGGACAGGACCCACGAGCAGTACTTC
CDR3 protein: CASNLDRTHEQYF

J gene: TRBJ2-7
V gene: TRBV4-1
clone size: -
D gene: -
CDR3 length: 14
CDR3 DNA: TGCGCCAGCAGCCAAGCCCAGGGATTGTACGAGCAGTACTTC
CDR3 protein: CASSQAQGLYEQYF

J gene: TRBJ1-2
V gene: TRBV27
clone size: -
D gene: -
CDR3 length: 15
CDR3 DNA: TGTGCCAGCAGTTTCGCCGGGGGCAGCCCCTATGGCTACACCTTC
CDR3 protein: CASSFAGGSPYGYTF

J gene: TRBJ2-7
V gene: TRBV28
clone size: -
D gene: TRBD2
CDR3 length: 14
CDR3 DNA: TGTGCCAGCAGTTCTGCGGGACTAACCTACGAGCAGTACTTC
CDR3 protein: CASSSAGLTYEQYF

J gene: TRBJ2-7
V gene: TRBV18
clone size: -
D gene: TRBD1
CDR3 length: 14
CDR3 DNA: TGTGCCAGCTCACCAATACAGGGGTCCTACGAGCAGTACTTC
CDR3 protein: CASSPIQGSYEQYF

J gene: TRBJ2-7
V gene: TRBV4-1
clone size: few
D gene: -
CDR3 length: 15
CDR3 DNA: TGCGCCAGCAGCCAAGCCGGGACAACCTCCTACGAGCAGTACTTC
CDR3 protein: CASSQAGTTSYEQYF

J gene: TRBJ1-1
V gene: TRBV10-3
clone size: -
D gene: -
CDR3 length: 13
CDR3 DNA: TGTGCCATCAGTAAAGGGGGGCAGACTGAAGCTTTCTTT
CDR3 protein: CAISKGGQTEAFF

J gene: TRBJ1-1
V gene: TRBV2
clone size: once
D gene: -
CDR3 length: 14
CDR3 DNA: TGTGCCAGCAGGGGGGGTGCCTGGAACACTGAAGCTTTCTTT
CDR3 protein: CASRGGAWNTEAFF

J gene: TRBJ1-6
V gene: TRBV11-2
clone size: once
D gene: -
CDR3 length: 14
CDR3 DNA: TGTGCCAGCAGCCGGTGGACAGTTTCCTCACCCCTCCACTTT
CDR3 protein: CASSRWTVSSPLHF

J gene: TRBJ1-4
V gene: TRBV29-1
clone size: -
D gene: -
CDR3 length: 12
CDR3 DNA: TGCAGCGGAGGGGAAACTAATGAAAAACTGTTTTTT
CDR3 protein: CSGGETNEKLFF

J gene: TRBJ1-4
V gene: TRBV6-1
clone size: -
D gene: TRBD1
CDR3 length: 11
CDR3 DNA: TGTGCCAGCAGTAGACAGGGCGGGCTGTTTTTT
CDR3 protein: CASSRQGGLFF

J gene: TRBJ2-5
V gene: TRBV21-1
clone size: -
D gene: -
CDR3 length: 16
CDR3 DNA: TGTGCCAGCAGCTTAAAGATAGTAGGGGGGCAAGAGACCCAGTACTTC
CDR3 protein: CASSLKIVGGQETQYF

J gene: TRBJ1-5
V gene: TRBV15
clone size: once
D gene: TRBD1
CDR3 length: 15
CDR3 DNA: TGTGCCACCAGCCTGGACAGGGGGCTGAATCAGCCCCAGCATTTT
CDR3 protein: CATSLDRGLNQPQHF